The clone carrying this T cell receptor (beta chain) was recorded many times. This entry is derived from a study of human T cells and chemical hapten exposure. TCRdb itself ran the RACE reads through MiXCR, one entry per CDR3 protein. The sample has about 59,000 distinct CDR3 sequences; roughly 10% are singletons. Documented time point: pre-sensitization, week 0. Stated treatment: therapeutic diphenylcyclopropenone sensitization with weekly scalp DPC. Non-pregnant alopecia patients aged 18 to 70, suitable for DPC therapy. V lost 5 bases and J lost 8; bases outside the gene matches: 3. The germline gives CDR1 LNHNV, CDR2 YYDKDF (reference sequence). There are 12 residues in the CDR3.

The source was whole blood, collected in connection with sensitization to the hapten diphenylcyclopropenone (DPC). This sequence was found in a woman aged 40-49 years with alopecia areata. Some clones in this sample may be carry-over from other donors' samples. V gene TRBV15 combines with J gene TRBJ1-1, with 9 bases that match TRBD1. The CDR3 here is CATSHRGLEAFF. The CDR3 nucleotides read TGTGCCACCAGCCACAGGGGGCTAGAAGCTTTCTTT.